Shown below are 24 T cell receptor beta chains from a single sample sequenced in a study of vaccination effects on CD4 cells after COVID-19. Their antigens are not known. Repertoires were generated with immunoSEQ multiplex PCR, while TCRdb's copy carries only in-frame clones and drops some. Among under 35,000 clones listed, around 74% were seen once. After roughly 9 days in culture, the CD4+ T cells were isolated. Vaccination of participants consisted of two doses of either the BNT162b2 or mRNA-1273 vaccine. The starting material was CD4+ T cells from PBMCs cultured without peptide, obtained after COVID-19 vaccination. Receptor source: a human donor who received a COVID-19 vaccine.

This clone was recorded only once. V is TRBV4-2 and J is TRBJ2-7; D unclear. V dropped 1 base and J dropped 4 bases, with 11 bases sitting between them. The CDR3 contains 14 residues. Germline V CDR1 and CDR2: LGHNA, YNFKEQ. CDR3 in DNA: TGTGCCAGCAGCCAAGGTAATCTTGAATACGAGCAGTACTTC. Translation: CASSQGNLEYEQYF.

This clone was seen a few times. The rearrangement links TRBV27 to TRBJ2-1; D unclear. From germline, CDR1 is MNHEY and CDR2 SMNVEV (reference sequence). V lost 2 bases, J lost 5 bases, and 10 bases lay in between. The CDR3 has 14 residues. The CDR3 protein is CASSLRHINNEQFF. The CDR3 nucleotides read TGTGCCAGCAGTTTACGGCACATAAACAATGAGCAGTTCTTC.

This chain's CDR3 is CASSQVAVSGNTIYF. CDR3 coding DNA: TGTGCCAGCAGCCAGGTGGCGGTCTCTGGAAACACCATATATTTT. The rearrangement uses TRBV14 and TRBJ1-3; D not certain. Germline CDR1 is SGHDN and CDR2 is FVKESK. The CDR3 is 15 residues long. Trimming removed 3 bases from V and 0 bases from J, with 9 bases in between.

The chain joins TRBV10-3 to TRBJ2-2, with 7 nucleotides matching TRBD2. With V trimmed by 10 bases and J by 1 base, 9 bases remained unmatched. The length of the CDR3 is 15 residues. Germline loops: CDR1 ENHRY, CDR2 SYGVKD. The DNA for the CDR3 is TGTGCCACCGGGCTGCGGGAGTTGAACACCGGGGAGCTGTTTTTT. Protein: CATGLRELNTGELFF.

The rearrangement joins TRBV30 to TRBJ1-6; D not certain. The V end lost 2 bases, the J end lost 5 bases, and 7 bases lay between the germline ends. There are 13 residues in the CDR3. The V gene's germline CDR1 is GTSNPN and CDR2 SVGIG (reference sequence). The CDR3 sequence is CAWSSTDNSPLHF. The CDR3 bases are TGTGCCTGGAGTAGCACTGATAATTCACCCCTCCACTTT. The whole variable domain, remainder taken from reference TRBV30 and TRBJ1-6, is SQTIHQWPATLVQPVGSPLSLECTVEGTSNPNLYWYRQAAGRGLQLLFYSVGIGQISSEVPQNLSASRPQDRQFILSSKKLLLSDSGFYLCAWSSTDNSPLHFGNGTRLTVT.

In its sample, this clone is medium-sized. This chain joins TRBV30 and TRBJ1-2; maybe TRBD1 (5 bases). This CDR3 has 13 residues. Germline V gene lookup returns CDR1 GTSNPN and CDR2 SVGIG (reference sequence). V lost 5 bases and J lost 8, with 18 bases in between. The CDR3 loop is CAWSRDRPRGYTF. CDR3 sequence (DNA): TGTGCCTGGTCCCGGGACCGCCCCCGGGGCTACACCTTC. The complete variable domain, with remaining parts taken from reference TRBV30 and TRBJ1-2, reads SQTIHQWPATLVQPVGSPLSLECTVEGTSNPNLYWYRQAAGRGLQLLFYSVGIGQISSEVPQNLSASRPQDRQFILSSKKLLLSDSGFYLCAWSRDRPRGYTFGSGTRLTVV.

This clone was observed a few times. This chain connects TRBV6-5 to TRBJ2-7; D gene unclear. Germline CDR1 is MNHEY and CDR2 is SVGAGI. V gave up 7 bases and J gave up 6 bases, with 16 bases separating them. This CDR3 spans 13 amino acids. The CDR3, as DNA: TGTGCCAGCAAAGTTCAGGTGTCGGGCGAGCAGTACTTC. This translates into CASKVQVSGEQYF.

The J gene is TRBJ2-1, the V gene TRBV18; D not certain. Germline CDR1 reads KGHSH; CDR2 reads LQKENI. This CDR3 is 13 amino acids long. V was trimmed by 1 base and J by 4 bases, leaving 5 bases between them. The chain's CDR3 is CASSPQLYNEQFF. CDR3 bases: TGTGCCAGCTCACCACAGCTGTACAATGAGCAGTTCTTC.

This sequence joins TRBV5-6 and TRBJ1-1, with D possibly matching TRBD1 (5 bases). The V end lost 0 bases, the J end lost 5 bases, and 14 bases lay between the germline ends. Germline CDR1 and CDR2: SGHDT and YYEEEE. The CDR3 totals 15 residues. In DNA form, the CDR3 reads TGTGCCAGCAGCTTGGAGGGTCCAGGGAGGACTGAAGCTTTCTTT. Translation gives CASSLEGPGRTEAFF.

The chain combines TRBV14 with TRBJ2-3; 7 bases agree with TRBD2. The CDR3 extends over 15 amino acids. Per germline, CDR1 SGHDN and CDR2 FVKESK. V lost 1 base, J lost 6 bases, and 7 bases stayed unmatched. DNA for the CDR3: TGTGCCAGCAGCCAAGGACTAGGGAGGGCTGATACGCAGTATTTT. Protein: CASSQGLGRADTQYF. Filled out from reference TRBV14 and TRBJ2-3, the complete variable domain reads EAGVTQFPSHSVIEKGQTVTLRCDPISGHDNLYWYRRVMGKEIKFLLHFVKESKQDESGMPNNRFLAERTGGTYSTLKVQPAELEDSGVYFCASSQGLGRADTQYFGPGTRLTVL.

The chain has TRBV19 and TRBJ2-7; 8 bases are shared with TRBD2. V gave up 2 bases and J gave up 1 base; unmatched junction bases: 4. CDR1 and CDR2 (germline): LNHDA, SQIVND (reference sequence). The CDR3 is 15 residues long. The CDR3 sequence is CASSIQSGSSYEQYF. For the CDR3, the DNA is TGTGCCAGTAGTATACAAAGCGGGAGTTCCTACGAGCAGTACTTC.

The V call is TRBV6-5, the J call TRBJ2-7; 11 bases line up with TRBD2. Germline V gives CDR1 MNHEY, CDR2 SVGAGI. The CDR3 sequence is 14 residues long. V gave up 7 bases and J gave up 4 bases; unmatched junction bases: 6. The CDR3 region is CASTPASGGYEQYF. The CDR3 nucleotides are TGTGCCAGCACCCCGGCTAGCGGGGGGTACGAGCAGTACTTC.

This rearrangement joins TRBV12-3 or TRBV12-4 to TRBJ2-1; no firm D call. This CDR3 has 12 residues. V dropped 7 bases and J dropped 4 bases, with 8 bases sitting between them. The DNA of the CDR3 is TGTGCCAGCACCCACGGGTACAATGAGCAGTTCTTC. As protein: CASTHGYNEQFF.

This rearrangement joins TRBV7-9 to TRBJ1-2; tentatively, D is TRBD1 (6 bases). V was clipped by 2 bases and J by 4 bases, with 20 bases between them. Germline assignment: CDR1 SEHNR and CDR2 FQNEAQ (reference sequence). The CDR3 consists of 17 residues. In DNA form, the CDR3 reads TGTGCCAGCAGCTTACGACGGGGGGCCGAACGGGGCTATGGCTACACCTTC. This encodes CASSLRRGAERGYGYTF. The variable domain in full, completed from reference TRBV7-9 and TRBJ1-2, reads DTGVSQNPRHKITKRGQNVTFRCDPISEHNRLYWYRQTLGQGPEFLTYFQNEAQLEKSRLLSDRFSAERPKGSFSTLEIQRTEQGDSAMYLCASSLRRGAERGYGYTFGSGTRLTVV.

This clone appeared a single time. This rearrangement joins TRBV28 to TRBJ1-1; a possible D gene is TRBD1 (5 bases). The CDR3 has 15 amino acids. Germline V lookup: CDR1 MDHEN, CDR2 SYDVKM. Trimming cost V 3 bases and J 0 bases, with 11 bases left between them. In nucleotides, the CDR3 is TGTGCCAGCAGTTTCGTGGGGGAAATGAACACTGAAGCTTTCTTT. Residues: CASSFVGEMNTEAFF.

The V call is TRBV28, the J call TRBJ1-2; D is perhaps TRBD1 (6 bases). Deletions cut 5 bases from V and 7 bases from J, with 17 bases between. The V gene's germline CDR1 is MDHEN and CDR2 SYDVKM. The CDR3 spans 14 residues. The CDR3 spells CASSTLQGLSGYTF. The CDR3 region has the DNA TGTGCCAGCAGTACCTTACAGGGATTGAGTGGCTACACCTTC.

This clone was counted a few times. The chain carries TRBV7-9 and TRBJ1-4; D is unclear. Trimming left V 3 bases short and J 8 bases short, with 10 bases between. CDR3 length: 13 residues. Germline lookup yields CDR1 SEHNR and CDR2 FQNEAQ (reference sequence). CDR3 loop: CASSFRAGEKLFF. Written as DNA, the CDR3 is TGTGCCAGCAGCTTTAGGGCGGGCGAAAAACTGTTTTTT.

The rearrangement joins TRBV28 to TRBJ1-2, with a weak D call TRBD1 (6 bases). This CDR3 has 16 amino acids. The V end was cut by 2 bases, the J end by 4 bases, with 17 bases between. Germline-derived CDR1 and CDR2 are MDHEN and SYDVKM. This CDR3 is CASSLVVFGGSYGYTF. The CDR3 DNA is TGTGCCAGCAGTTTAGTTGTATTCGGGGGCTCCTATGGCTACACCTTC.

The gene calls are TRBV7-6 and TRBJ2-7; 9 bases fit TRBD2. This CDR3 has 16 residues. Trimming removed 0 bases from V and 2 bases from J; junction bases left unmatched: 5. Germline assignment: CDR1 SGHVS and CDR2 FNYEAQ. Written as DNA, the CDR3 is TGTGCCAGCAGCTTAGCCAGCGGGGGGTCAACCTACGAGCAGTACTTC. It codes for CASSLASGGSTYEQYF.

The chain employs TRBV3-1 (or the pseudogene TRBV3-2) and TRBJ2-1; tentatively, D is TRBD1 or TRBD2 (5 bases each). The CDR3 is made up of 15 amino acids. CDR1 is LGHDT and CDR2 is YNNKEL in the germline V gene (reference sequence). V gave up 4 bases and J gave up 5 bases, with 15 bases separating them. The DNA for the CDR3 is TGTGCCAGCAGCCGGGGGTCGGGAAGGGACAATGAGCAGTTCTTC. This gives the protein CASSRGSGRDNEQFF.

The chain uses TRBV10-2 and TRBJ2-7; 9 positions match TRBD1. Trimming took 11 bases from V and 3 from J; bases not matched to a gene: 5. Germline assignment: CDR1 WSHSY and CDR2 SAAADI. This CDR3 spans 12 amino acids. The CDR3 loop reads CAGTGMCYEQYF. Here the CDR3 DNA reads TGCGCCGGGACAGGGATGTGCTACGAGCAGTACTTC.

This rearrangement joins TRBV5-1 to TRBJ1-2, with D unresolved. Trimming cost V 0 bases and J 8 bases, with 11 bases left between them. The CDR3 is made up of 13 amino acids. The germline gives CDR1 SGHRS, CDR2 YFSETQ. CDR3 protein: CASSLGAERGYTF. CDR3 nucleotide sequence: TGCGCCAGCAGCTTGGGGGCCGAGAGGGGCTACACCTTC.

This rearrangement joins TRBV7-9 to TRBJ2-1; TRBD2 matches at 13 bases. CDR1 is SEHNR and CDR2 is FQNEAQ in the germline V gene (reference sequence). The CDR3 runs to 16 residues. The V and J ends lost 4 bases and 5 bases, in that order; junction bases with no gene match: 5. The DNA of the CDR3 is TGTGCCAGCAGCTATTCCGGGACTAGCGGGAACAATGAGCAGTTCTTC. Translation: CASSYSGTSGNNEQFF.

The rearrangement links TRBV14 to TRBJ1-4; possibly TRBD1 for D (6 bases). Germline CDR1 and CDR2: SGHDN and FVKESK. V shed 2 bases and J shed 10 bases, with 14 bases lying between them. The CDR3 contains 14 residues. This CDR3 reads CASSQLGGAGKLFF. The CDR3 region has the DNA TGTGCCAGCAGCCAATTGGGGGGCGCAGGAAAACTGTTTTTT.